These T cell receptor beta chains were read from a single sample in a study of blood T cell repertoires in COVID-19. TCRdb's copy holds only in-frame clones and misses some; the assay was immunoSEQ multiplex PCR. This table holds 150,000 to 200,000 clones, over 70% found once. Sequencing used PBMCs or T cells enriched from blood (not recorded which). These TCRs come from a woman aged 40 to 50 with acute COVID-19. The CDR3 runs from the conserved cysteine through the conserved F or W. A D gene is named only where the DNA matches it firmly. Clone size is given for some rows only: seen once, a few or many times, or a class if the clone is expanded.

d_call: .
j_call: TRBJ1-4
clone_size: .
v_call: TRBV20-1
cdr3_aa: CSAELNEKLFF
cdr3_nt: TGCAGTGCCGAGTTAAATGAAAAACTGTTTTTT

d_call: .
j_call: TRBJ2-3
clone_size: .
v_call: TRBV7-9
cdr3_aa: CASSGNRATDTQYF
cdr3_nt: TGTGCCAGCAGCGGTAACAGGGCAACAGATACGCAGTATTTT

d_call: .
j_call: TRBJ1-4
clone_size: .
v_call: TRBV2
cdr3_aa: CASSAGEKLFF
cdr3_nt: TGTGCCAGCAGTGCGGGGGAAAAACTGTTTTTT

d_call: .
j_call: TRBJ1-2
clone_size: .
v_call: TRBV5-1
cdr3_aa: CASSLRRDYGYTF
cdr3_nt: TGCGCCAGCAGCTTGAGGAGGGATTATGGCTACACCTTC

d_call: TRBD2
j_call: TRBJ2-7
clone_size: once
v_call: TRBV18
cdr3_aa: CASSGLAGVSYEQYF
cdr3_nt: TGTGCCAGCTCCGGACTAGCGGGGGTCTCCTACGAGCAGTACTTC

d_call: TRBD2
j_call: TRBJ2-3
clone_size: .
v_call: TRBV19
cdr3_aa: CATVAGGTDTQYF
cdr3_nt: TGTGCCACCGTAGCGGGAGGGACAGATACGCAGTATTTT

d_call: .
j_call: TRBJ1-2
clone_size: .
v_call: TRBV2
cdr3_aa: CASSVDSHYTF
cdr3_nt: TGTGCCAGCAGTGTGGACAGCCACTACACCTTC

d_call: .
j_call: TRBJ2-3
clone_size: .
v_call: TRBV12-3/TRBV12-4
cdr3_aa: CAARLAGADTQYF
cdr3_nt: TGTGCAGCGCGGCTAGCCGGGGCAGATACGCAGTATTTT

d_call: .
j_call: TRBJ2-3
clone_size: .
v_call: TRBV4-1
cdr3_aa: CASSQGQETDTQYF
cdr3_nt: TGCGCCAGCAGCCAAGGACAGGAAACAGATACGCAGTATTTT

d_call: TRBD1
j_call: TRBJ2-5
clone_size: .
v_call: TRBV28
cdr3_aa: CASKGQGILQETQYF
cdr3_nt: TGTGCCAGCAAGGGACAGGGCATACTCCAAGAGACCCAGTACTTC

d_call: TRBD1
j_call: TRBJ1-1
clone_size: .
v_call: TRBV7-9
cdr3_aa: CASRRTGEAFF
cdr3_nt: TGTGCCAGCAGACGGACAGGGGAAGCTTTCTTT

d_call: .
j_call: TRBJ1-2
clone_size: .
v_call: TRBV30
cdr3_aa: CAWSPGLNYGYTF
cdr3_nt: TGTGCCTGGAGCCCCGGACTAAACTATGGCTACACCTTC

d_call: .
j_call: TRBJ1-2
clone_size: .
v_call: TRBV29-1
cdr3_aa: CSVHTGSSYGYTF
cdr3_nt: TGCAGCGTACACACAGGGTCTTCCTATGGCTACACCTTC

d_call: TRBD1
j_call: TRBJ1-1
clone_size: .
v_call: TRBV4-1
cdr3_aa: CASSPQGGQGRLNTEAFF
cdr3_nt: TGCGCCAGCAGCCCCCAGGGAGGACAGGGGCGACTGAACACTGAAGCTTTCTTT

d_call: TRBD1
j_call: TRBJ1-3
clone_size: few
v_call: TRBV28
cdr3_aa: CASRLGDSSGNTIYF
cdr3_nt: TGTGCCAGCAGACTAGGGGACAGCTCTGGAAACACCATATATTTT

d_call: TRBD2
j_call: TRBJ2-1
clone_size: once
v_call: TRBV3-1/TRBV3-2
cdr3_aa: CASSPPGTRDNEQFF
cdr3_nt: TGTGCCAGCAGCCCACCGGGGACTAGGGACAATGAGCAGTTCTTC

d_call: .
j_call: TRBJ1-1
clone_size: .
v_call: TRBV18
cdr3_aa: CASSLGQMNTEAFF
cdr3_nt: TGTGCCAGCTCCCTTGGACAAATGAACACTGAAGCTTTCTTT

d_call: .
j_call: TRBJ2-1
clone_size: .
v_call: TRBV7-2
cdr3_aa: CASSSRAGYSYNEQFF
cdr3_nt: TGTGCCAGCAGCTCCAGGGCAGGTTACTCCTACAATGAGCAGTTCTTC

d_call: TRBD1
j_call: TRBJ2-2
clone_size: .
v_call: TRBV30
cdr3_aa: CAWSGVGRGQNGELFF
cdr3_nt: TGTGCCTGGAGTGGAGTGGGAAGGGGGCAAAACGGGGAGCTGTTTTTT

d_call: TRBD1
j_call: TRBJ2-1
clone_size: .
v_call: TRBV20-1
cdr3_aa: CSASSDRDNEQFF
cdr3_nt: TGCAGTGCTAGTTCCGACAGGGACAATGAGCAGTTCTTC

d_call: .
j_call: TRBJ1-2
clone_size: .
v_call: TRBV6-6
cdr3_aa: CASSYEAGHGYTF
cdr3_nt: TGTGCCAGCAGTTACGAGGCAGGGCATGGCTACACCTTC

d_call: TRBD2
j_call: TRBJ2-5
clone_size: .
v_call: TRBV19
cdr3_aa: CASASSGRTQETQYF
cdr3_nt: TGTGCCAGTGCCTCTAGCGGGAGGACCCAAGAGACCCAGTACTTC

d_call: .
j_call: TRBJ2-5
clone_size: .
v_call: TRBV20-1
cdr3_aa: CSAPRGETQYF
cdr3_nt: TGCAGTGCGCCAAGGGGAGAGACCCAGTACTTC

d_call: .
j_call: TRBJ1-3
clone_size: .
v_call: TRBV11-2
cdr3_aa: CASRRGQPATGNTIYF
cdr3_nt: TGTGCCAGCAGGCGGGGGCAGCCGGCCACCGGAAACACCATATATTTT

d_call: .
j_call: TRBJ2-5
clone_size: .
v_call: TRBV4-2
cdr3_aa: CASSQRGQETQYF
cdr3_nt: TGTGCCAGCAGCCAAAGGGGACAAGAGACCCAGTACTTC

d_call: .
j_call: TRBJ1-1
clone_size: few
v_call: TRBV5-1
cdr3_aa: CASRPGEGWTNTEAFF
cdr3_nt: TGCGCCAGCCGCCCGGGGGAAGGGTGGACGAACACTGAAGCTTTCTTT

d_call: TRBD2
j_call: TRBJ2-3
clone_size: .
v_call: TRBV11-3
cdr3_aa: CASSPGTSGSTDTQYF
cdr3_nt: TGTGCCAGCAGCCCAGGGACTAGCGGGAGTACAGATACGCAGTATTTT

d_call: .
j_call: TRBJ2-7
clone_size: .
v_call: TRBV11-2
cdr3_aa: CASSLENRASEQYF
cdr3_nt: TGTGCCAGCAGCTTAGAGAACAGAGCAAGCGAGCAGTACTTC

d_call: .
j_call: TRBJ1-3
clone_size: .
v_call: TRBV2
cdr3_aa: CASSEVRRAGNTIYF
cdr3_nt: TGTGCCAGCAGTGAAGTCCGGAGGGCTGGAAACACCATATATTTT

d_call: .
j_call: TRBJ1-4
clone_size: .
v_call: TRBV5-1
cdr3_aa: CASSLVPGGKLFF
cdr3_nt: TGCGCCAGCAGCTTAGTTCCCGGGGGAAAACTGTTTTTT

d_call: TRBD1
j_call: TRBJ1-1
clone_size: .
v_call: TRBV12-3/TRBV12-4
cdr3_aa: CASSLTGATEAFF
cdr3_nt: TGTGCCAGCAGCTTAACAGGGGCCACTGAAGCTTTCTTT

d_call: .
j_call: TRBJ1-4
clone_size: .
v_call: TRBV9
cdr3_aa: CASSVGGGELFF
cdr3_nt: TGTGCCAGCAGCGTGGGGGGAGGAGAACTGTTTTTT

d_call: .
j_call: TRBJ2-3
clone_size: many
v_call: TRBV5-6
cdr3_aa: CASSLPSGVTDTQYF
cdr3_nt: TGTGCCAGCAGCTTGCCGTCGGGGGTCACAGATACGCAGTATTTT

d_call: TRBD1
j_call: TRBJ2-1
clone_size: once
v_call: TRBV27
cdr3_aa: CASSPRGLKRYNEQFF
cdr3_nt: TGTGCCAGCTCGCCCAGGGGGTTAAAGAGGTACAATGAGCAGTTCTTC

d_call: .
j_call: TRBJ1-2
clone_size: .
v_call: TRBV5-8
cdr3_aa: CASSLSLLSLNYGYTF
cdr3_nt: TGTGCCAGCAGCTTGTCTCTTCTCAGTCTTAACTATGGCTACACCTTC

d_call: .
j_call: TRBJ1-2
clone_size: .
v_call: TRBV18
cdr3_aa: CASSPTGVGGYTF
cdr3_nt: TGTGCCAGCTCCCCTACGGGGGTGGGAGGCTACACCTTC

d_call: .
j_call: TRBJ1-3
clone_size: .
v_call: TRBV9
cdr3_aa: CASSVDGELTPGNTIYF
cdr3_nt: TGTGCCAGCAGCGTAGACGGGGAGCTAACCCCTGGAAACACCATATATTTT

d_call: TRBD2
j_call: TRBJ2-3
clone_size: .
v_call: TRBV6-1
cdr3_aa: CASSDSGRAPDTQYF
cdr3_nt: TGTGCCAGCAGTGACAGCGGGAGGGCCCCAGATACGCAGTATTTT

d_call: TRBD1
j_call: TRBJ1-6
clone_size: once
v_call: TRBV27
cdr3_aa: CASSPGTGGNSPLHF
cdr3_nt: TGTGCCAGCAGTCCCGGGACAGGGGGGAATTCACCCCTCCACTTT

d_call: TRBD1
j_call: TRBJ1-1
clone_size: .
v_call: TRBV6-1
cdr3_aa: CASSEIGTGFRDTEAFF
cdr3_nt: TGTGCCAGCAGTGAAATTGGGACAGGGTTTAGGGACACTGAAGCTTTCTTT

d_call: .
j_call: TRBJ2-1
clone_size: .
v_call: TRBV18
cdr3_aa: CASSPGGGTYNEQFF
cdr3_nt: TGTGCCAGCTCACCTGGTGGAGGTACCTACAATGAGCAGTTCTTC

d_call: TRBD2
j_call: TRBJ2-5
clone_size: .
v_call: TRBV5-1
cdr3_aa: CASSTELGTSGPTYF
cdr3_nt: TGCGCCAGCAGCACGGAACTGGGGACTAGCGGGCCCACGTACTTC